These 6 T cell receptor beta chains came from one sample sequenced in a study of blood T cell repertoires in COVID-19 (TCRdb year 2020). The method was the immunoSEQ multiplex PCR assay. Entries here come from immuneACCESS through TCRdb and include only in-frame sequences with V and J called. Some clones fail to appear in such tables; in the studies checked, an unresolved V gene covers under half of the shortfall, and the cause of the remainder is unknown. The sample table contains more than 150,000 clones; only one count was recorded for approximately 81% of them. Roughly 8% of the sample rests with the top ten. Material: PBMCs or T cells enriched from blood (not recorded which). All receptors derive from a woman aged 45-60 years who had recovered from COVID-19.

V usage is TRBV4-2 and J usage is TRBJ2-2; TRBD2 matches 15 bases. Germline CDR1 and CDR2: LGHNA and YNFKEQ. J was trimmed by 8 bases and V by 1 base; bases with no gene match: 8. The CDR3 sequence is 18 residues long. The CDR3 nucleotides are TGTGCCAGCAGCCAAGCCCCGGGACTAGCGGGGGGCTTGGGGGAGCTGTTTTTT. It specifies CASSQAPGLAGGLGELFF.

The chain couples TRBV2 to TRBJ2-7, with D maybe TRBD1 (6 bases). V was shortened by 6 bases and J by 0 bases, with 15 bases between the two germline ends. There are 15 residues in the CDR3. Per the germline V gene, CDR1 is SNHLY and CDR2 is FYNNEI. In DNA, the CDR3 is TGTGCCAGCAGCCGGGACACCCACACCTCCTACGAGCAGTACTTC. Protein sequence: CASSRDTHTSYEQYF.

The DNA for the CDR3 is TGTGCCAGCAGCGTACTAGCGGACTTAGCCTACGAGCAGTACTTC. It translates to CASSVLADLAYEQYF. The chain employs TRBV27 and TRBJ2-7, with 8 positions matching TRBD2. The CDR3 contains 15 residues. J gave up 2 bases and V 6 bases, and 9 bases lay outside the gene matches. Per germline, CDR1 MNHEY and CDR2 SMNVEV (reference sequence).

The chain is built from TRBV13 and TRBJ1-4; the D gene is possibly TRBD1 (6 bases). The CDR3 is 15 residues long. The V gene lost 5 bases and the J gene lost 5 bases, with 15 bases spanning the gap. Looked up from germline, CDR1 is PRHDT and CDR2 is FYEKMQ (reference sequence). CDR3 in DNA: TGTGCCAGCAGCCTCAAACAGGGTGGAAATGAAAAACTGTTTTTT. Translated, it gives CASSLKQGGNEKLFF.

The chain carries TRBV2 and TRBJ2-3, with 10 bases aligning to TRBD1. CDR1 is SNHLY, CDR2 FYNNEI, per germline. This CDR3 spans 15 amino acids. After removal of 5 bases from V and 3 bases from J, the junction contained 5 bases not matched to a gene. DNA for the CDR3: TGTGCCAGCAGTCGCGACAGGGGGCCAACAGATACGCAGTATTTT. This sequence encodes CASSRDRGPTDTQYF.

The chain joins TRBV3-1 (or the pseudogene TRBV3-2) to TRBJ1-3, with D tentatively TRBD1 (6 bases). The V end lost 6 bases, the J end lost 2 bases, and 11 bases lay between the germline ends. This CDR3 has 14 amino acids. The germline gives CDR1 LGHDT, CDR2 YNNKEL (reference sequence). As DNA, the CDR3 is TGTGCCAGCAGGGTACAGGGAACTGGAAACACCATATATTTT. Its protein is CASRVQGTGNTIYF.